These 12 T cell receptor beta chains came from one sample sequenced in a study of T-cell memory formation after mild COVID-19. TCRdb fed the 5' RACE reads into MiXCR, producing one record per CDR3 protein. This repertoire shows approximately 300,000 distinct CDR3 sequences, just under 20% found once; its top ten account for 21%. The sample comprised PBMCs or a T cell subset sorted from them (not recorded which). The receptors stem from a man aged 18 to 30 who had mild COVID-19 (a few samples of this study predate the infection). Cell type and time point are not known.

The chain combines TRBV7-2 with TRBJ2-3; 10 bases match TRBD2. Germline V lookup: CDR1 SGHTA, CDR2 FQGNSA. This CDR3 is built from 16 residues. With V trimmed by 6 bases and J by 6 bases, 12 bases remained unmatched. CDR3 sequence: CASRLSGGHGFDTQYF. CDR3 nucleotide sequence: TGTGCCAGCAGGCTTAGCGGGGGGCACGGGTTTGATACGCAGTATTTT. The full variable domain, completed using reference TRBV7-2 and TRBJ2-3, is GAGVSQSPSNKVTEKGKDVELRCDPISGHTALYWYRQSLGQGLEFLIYFQGNSAPDKSGLPSDRFSAERTGGSVSTLTIQRTQQEDSAVYLCASRLSGGHGFDTQYFGPGTRLTVL.

This clonotype has a handful of counts. This sequence joins TRBV27 and TRBJ1-1, with 8 bases identical to TRBD1. Trimming took 8 bases from V and 2 from J; bases not matched to a gene: 10. From germline, CDR1 is MNHEY and CDR2 SMNVEV (reference sequence). The CDR3 length is 15 residues. DNA of the CDR3: TGTGCCAGCGCCTACAAAGGACAGGGAAACACTGAAGCTTTCTTT. Amino acids: CASAYKGQGNTEAFF.

This rearrangement joins TRBV7-2 to TRBJ1-2; D is unclear. V was cut by 4 bases and J by 4 bases, with 7 bases left in between. The germline V gene encodes CDR1 SGHTA and CDR2 FQGNSA. This CDR3 is built from 12 residues. The CDR3 sequence is CASSYPSYGYTF. The CDR3 bases are TGTGCCAGCAGCTACCCCAGCTATGGCTACACCTTC.

This clonotype was seen a handful of times. The V and J genes are TRBV7-9 and TRBJ2-3, with TRBD2 matching 11 bases. The CDR3 consists of 17 residues. Germline V gene lookup returns CDR1 SEHNR and CDR2 FQNEAQ (reference sequence). V gave up 4 bases and J gave up 4 bases; unmatched junction bases: 10. This CDR3 is CASSSEKLAGEADTQYF. CDR3 coding DNA: TGTGCCAGCAGCTCTGAAAAACTAGCGGGGGAGGCAGATACGCAGTATTTT.

This chain joins TRBV12-3 or TRBV12-4 and TRBJ1-5; possible D gene TRBD1, 6 bases. This CDR3 spans 12 amino acids. The V end was cut by 8 bases, the J end by 5 bases, with 10 bases between. The CDR3 here is CASRDNYQPQHF. CDR3 coding DNA: TGTGCCAGCCGGGACAATTATCAGCCCCAGCATTTT.

The chain couples TRBV6-6 to TRBJ2-4; D is unclear. CDR3 length: 17 residues. V shed 0 bases and J shed 0 bases, with 12 bases lying between them. CDR1 and CDR2 from the germline V gene are MNHNY and SVGAGI (reference sequence). CDR3 sequence reads: CASSYSIPSLAKNIQYF. In DNA form, the CDR3 reads TGTGCCAGCAGTTACTCGATCCCTAGTCTAGCCAAAAACATTCAGTACTTC.

This clonotype showed up just a few times. The chain joins TRBV12-3 or TRBV12-4 to TRBJ2-7; no definite D call. With 3 bases removed from V and 5 bases from J, the gap between germline ends came to 11 bases. This CDR3 is 13 amino acids long. CDR3 DNA: TGTGCCAGCAGTTTCCTCCAGGTCCACGAGCAGTACTTC. The encoded protein is CASSFLQVHEQYF.

V usage is TRBV5-1 and J usage is TRBJ2-2, with D maybe TRBD1 (5 bases). The CDR3 contains 16 residues. In germline, CDR1 is SGHRS, CDR2 YFSETQ. The V and J ends lost 1 base and 1 base respectively, with 11 bases between them. The CDR3 sequence: CASSLRQGLNTGELFF. CDR3 DNA: TGCGCCAGCAGCTTGCGTCAGGGCCTGAACACCGGGGAGCTGTTTTTT.

V usage is TRBV5-1 and J usage is TRBJ2-3; TRBD2 aligns across 8 bases. V lost 3 bases and J lost 4; bases outside the gene matches: 4. This CDR3 has 14 amino acids. Looked up from germline, CDR1 is SGHRS and CDR2 is YFSETQ. The CDR3: CASSSRLAPDTQYF. The CDR3, as DNA: TGCGCCAGCAGCTCCAGACTAGCGCCAGATACGCAGTATTTT.

This chain's CDR3 is CASRYPSTDTQYF. The DNA of the CDR3 is TGCGCCAGCAGGTACCCTAGCACAGATACGCAGTATTTT. The chain recombines TRBV10-2 with TRBJ2-3; D remains unclear. V was pared by 6 bases and J by 0 bases, with 7 bases between. The CDR3 is 13 amino acids. Germline V gene sequence: CDR1 WSHSY, CDR2 SAAADI.

The sample holds a few counts of this clonotype. The chain employs TRBV5-1 and TRBJ2-1, with TRBD2 matching over 9 bases. Germline-derived CDR1 and CDR2 are SGHRS and YFSETQ. With 2 bases clipped from V and 9 bases from J, the junction kept 9 bases outside the gene matches. This CDR3 spans 15 amino acids. This CDR3 is CASSFAGLASSEQFF. The CDR3, as DNA: TGCGCCAGCAGCTTTGCTGGACTAGCGTCGTCTGAGCAGTTCTTC.

This clonotype was picked up one time. The rearrangement links TRBV19 to TRBJ2-7; the D is unclear. This CDR3 spans 13 amino acids. Germline assignment: CDR1 LNHDA and CDR2 SQIVND (reference sequence). The V end was cut by 4 bases, the J end by 7 bases, with 14 bases between. CDR3: CASSNVLGWEQYF. The CDR3 nucleotides are TGTGCCAGTAGTAACGTATTGGGGTGGGAGCAGTACTTC.